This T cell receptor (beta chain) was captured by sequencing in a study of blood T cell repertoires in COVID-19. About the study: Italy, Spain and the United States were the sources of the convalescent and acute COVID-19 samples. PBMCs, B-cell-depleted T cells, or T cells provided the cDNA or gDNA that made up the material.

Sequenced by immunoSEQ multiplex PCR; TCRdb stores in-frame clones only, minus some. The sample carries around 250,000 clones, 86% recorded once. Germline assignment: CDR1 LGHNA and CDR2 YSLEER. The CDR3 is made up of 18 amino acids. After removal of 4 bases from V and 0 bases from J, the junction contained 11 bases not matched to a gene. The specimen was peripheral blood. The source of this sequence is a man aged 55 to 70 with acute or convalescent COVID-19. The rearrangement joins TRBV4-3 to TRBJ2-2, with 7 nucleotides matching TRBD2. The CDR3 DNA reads TGCGCCAGCAGCCTAAAGATTCCTAGCGGAGCGAACACCGGGGAGCTGTTTTTT. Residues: CASSLKIPSGANTGELFF.